This T cell receptor (beta chain) came from a study of T cell repertoires in cytomegalovirus infection. Overall study: Shared public TCR beta signatures pointed to both CMV infection and a matching HLA type. Whole-study results and caveats: HLA-C-restricted CMV clonotypes gave the most frequent clonotype in two of eight donors. The study identified carriers of CMV plus the relevant HLA from cumulative public TCR beta family frequency.

CDR1 is SEHNR, CDR2 FQNEAQ, per germline (reference sequence). CDR3 length equals 16 residues. The V and J ends lost 1 base and 7 bases respectively, with 19 bases between them. With respect to this clonotype: Its antigen remains unidentified.

Each CDR3 protein gets one entry after TCRdb re-called the reads with MiXCR. The sample yields about 110,000 distinct CDR3 sequences, 30% seen once. The rearrangement uses TRBV7-9 and TRBJ2-5, with D maybe TRBD2 (5 bases). Here the sequenced sample was CD8+ T cells from cultured PBMCs, taken from culture after CMV antigen stimulation. This sequence was found in a human donor in good health (CMV status not recorded). Some clones in this sample may be carry-over from other donors' samples. Written as DNA, the CDR3 is TGTGCCAGCAGCTTAGACTTACTAGTGGATCGTCGGACCCAGTACTTC. Protein product: CASSLDLLVDRRTQYF.